The entry below describes one T cell receptor (beta chain). This specimen belongs to a study of monozygotic twins with inflammatory bowel disease. The CDR3 has 12 residues. Germline-derived CDR1 and CDR2 are MDHEN and SYDVKM. Each CDR3 protein gets one entry in TCRdb, which reprocessed the 5' RACE reads and gives no DNA. This repertoire comprises about 450,000 distinct CDR3 sequences; its ten largest clones make up about 2.3%. Sequenced input: blood. The clonotype originates from a human donor with ulcerative colitis or Crohn's disease, or a healthy co-twin of an affected twin (not recorded which). The chain has TRBV28 and TRBJ2-7. This chain's CDR3 is CASSPPAYEQYF.